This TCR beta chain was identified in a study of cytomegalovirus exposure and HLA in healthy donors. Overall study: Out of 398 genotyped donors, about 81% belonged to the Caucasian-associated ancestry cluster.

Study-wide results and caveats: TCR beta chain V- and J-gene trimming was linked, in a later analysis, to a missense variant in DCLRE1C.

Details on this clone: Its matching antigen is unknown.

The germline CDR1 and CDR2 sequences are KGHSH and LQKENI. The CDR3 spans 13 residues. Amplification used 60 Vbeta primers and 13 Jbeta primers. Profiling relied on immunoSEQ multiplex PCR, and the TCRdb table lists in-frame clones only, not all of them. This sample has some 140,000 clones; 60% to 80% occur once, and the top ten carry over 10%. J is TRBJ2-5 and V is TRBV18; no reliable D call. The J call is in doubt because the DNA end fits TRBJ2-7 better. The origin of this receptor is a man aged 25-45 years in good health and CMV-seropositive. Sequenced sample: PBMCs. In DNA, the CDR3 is TGTGCCAGCTCACCAAGCCAGGATCACGAGCAGTACTTC. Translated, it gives CASSPSQDHEQYF.